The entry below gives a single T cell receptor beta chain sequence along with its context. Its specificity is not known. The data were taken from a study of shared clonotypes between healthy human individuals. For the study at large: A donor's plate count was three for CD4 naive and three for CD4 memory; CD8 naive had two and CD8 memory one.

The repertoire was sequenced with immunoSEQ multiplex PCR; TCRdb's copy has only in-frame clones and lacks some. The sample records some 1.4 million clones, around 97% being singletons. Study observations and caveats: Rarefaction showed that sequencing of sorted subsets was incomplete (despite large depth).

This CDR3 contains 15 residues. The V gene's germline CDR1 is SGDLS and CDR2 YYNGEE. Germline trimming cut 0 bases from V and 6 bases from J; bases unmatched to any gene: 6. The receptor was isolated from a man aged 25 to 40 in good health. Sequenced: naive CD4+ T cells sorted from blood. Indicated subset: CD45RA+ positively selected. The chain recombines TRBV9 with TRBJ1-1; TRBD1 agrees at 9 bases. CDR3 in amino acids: CASSVGRDRAAEAFF. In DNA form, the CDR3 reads TGTGCCAGCAGCGTAGGGCGGGACAGGGCCGCTGAAGCTTTCTTT.